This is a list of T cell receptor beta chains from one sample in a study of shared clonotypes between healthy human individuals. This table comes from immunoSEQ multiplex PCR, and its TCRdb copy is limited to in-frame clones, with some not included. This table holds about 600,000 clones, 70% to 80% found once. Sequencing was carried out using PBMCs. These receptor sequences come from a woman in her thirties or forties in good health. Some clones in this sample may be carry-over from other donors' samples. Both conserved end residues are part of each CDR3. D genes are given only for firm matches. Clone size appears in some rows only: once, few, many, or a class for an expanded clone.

CDR3aa: CASSYSYNEQFF; CDR3nt: TGTGCCAGCAGTTACTCCTACAATGAGCAGTTCTTC; abundance: few; j_gene: TRBJ2-1; d_gene: -; v_gene: TRBV6-6
CDR3aa: CASSPIGTGQKYF; CDR3nt: TGTGCCAGCAGCCCCATCGGGACAGGTCAGAAGTACTTC; abundance: -; j_gene: TRBJ2-7; d_gene: TRBD1; v_gene: TRBV28
CDR3aa: CASSFRAGQPQHF; CDR3nt: TGTGCCAGCAGCTTTCGGGCCGGACAGCCCCAGCATTTT; abundance: -; j_gene: TRBJ1-5; d_gene: -; v_gene: TRBV7-2
CDR3aa: CASSLSVTSVNTEAFF; CDR3nt: TGTGCCAGCAGCTTGAGCGTGACATCGGTGAACACTGAAGCTTTCTTT; abundance: -; j_gene: TRBJ1-1; d_gene: -; v_gene: TRBV5-4
CDR3aa: CASSPPGGAGTQYF; CDR3nt: TGTGCCAGCAGCCCACCCGGCGGGGCTGGGACCCAGTACTTC; abundance: -; j_gene: TRBJ2-5; d_gene: -; v_gene: TRBV7-2
CDR3aa: CATARFSYNEQFF; CDR3nt: TGTGCCACCGCGAGATTCTCCTACAATGAGCAGTTCTTC; abundance: -; j_gene: TRBJ2-1; d_gene: -; v_gene: TRBV6-1
CDR3aa: CASSIVLSGELFF; CDR3nt: TGTGCCAGTAGTATAGTGCTTTCGGGGGAGCTGTTTTTT; abundance: -; j_gene: TRBJ2-2; d_gene: -; v_gene: TRBV19
CDR3aa: CASSSLAGGLETQYF; CDR3nt: TGTGCCAGCAGTTCGCTAGCGGGAGGGTTAGAGACCCAGTACTTC; abundance: -; j_gene: TRBJ2-5; d_gene: TRBD2; v_gene: TRBV6-5
CDR3aa: CASSRDTYEQYF; CDR3nt: TGTGCCAGCAGCAGGGACACCTACGAGCAGTACTTC; abundance: -; j_gene: TRBJ2-7; d_gene: -; v_gene: TRBV5-5
CDR3aa: CASSPDPGELFF; CDR3nt: TGTGCCAGCTCGCCCGATCCCGGGGAGCTGTTTTTT; abundance: -; j_gene: TRBJ2-2; d_gene: -; v_gene: TRBV18
CDR3aa: CASSNGQGSTDTQYF; CDR3nt: TGCGCCAGCAGCAACGGACAGGGAAGCACAGATACGCAGTATTTT; abundance: -; j_gene: TRBJ2-3; d_gene: TRBD1; v_gene: TRBV5-1
CDR3aa: CASKIGTGGGGELFF; CDR3nt: TGTGCCAGCAAAATCGGGACAGGGGGTGGCGGGGAGCTGTTTTTT; abundance: many; j_gene: TRBJ2-2; d_gene: TRBD1; v_gene: TRBV28
CDR3aa: CASSGSGNPYNEQFF; CDR3nt: TGTGCCAGCAGCGGGAGCGGGAACCCCTACAATGAGCAGTTCTTC; abundance: -; j_gene: TRBJ2-1; d_gene: TRBD2; v_gene: TRBV9
CDR3aa: CASSRREQGAYEQYF; CDR3nt: TGTGCCAGCAGCCGGAGGGAGCAGGGTGCCTACGAGCAGTACTTC; abundance: -; j_gene: TRBJ2-7; d_gene: -; v_gene: TRBV5-4
CDR3aa: CATTPLAVGGELFF; CDR3nt: TGTGCCACCACCCCCCTAGCGGTTGGCGGGGAGCTGTTTTTT; abundance: once; j_gene: TRBJ2-2; d_gene: TRBD2; v_gene: TRBV6-1
CDR3aa: CASSSDRVGEQYF; CDR3nt: TGTGCCAGCAGCTCGGACAGGGTGGGCGAGCAGTACTTC; abundance: -; j_gene: TRBJ2-7; d_gene: TRBD1; v_gene: TRBV6-5
CDR3aa: CASTFGRGGNYGYTF; CDR3nt: TGTGCCAGTACCTTCGGAAGGGGAGGTAACTATGGCTACACCTTC; abundance: few; j_gene: TRBJ1-2; d_gene: -; v_gene: TRBV19
CDR3aa: CASSVGLADYNEQFF; CDR3nt: TGCGCCAGCAGCGTGGGACTAGCGGATTACAATGAGCAGTTCTTC; abundance: -; j_gene: TRBJ2-1; d_gene: TRBD2; v_gene: TRBV5-1
CDR3aa: CASTPLGGNYGYTF; CDR3nt: TGTGCCAGCACCCCCCTAGGAGGGAACTATGGCTACACCTTC; abundance: -; j_gene: TRBJ1-2; d_gene: -; v_gene: TRBV7-9
CDR3aa: CASSLHNEQFF; CDR3nt: TGCGCCAGCAGCTTACACAATGAGCAGTTCTTC; abundance: few; j_gene: TRBJ2-1; d_gene: -; v_gene: TRBV5-1
CDR3aa: CASSWTSRGQFF; CDR3nt: TGTGCCAGCAGCTGGACTAGCCGGGGGCAGTTCTTC; abundance: many; j_gene: TRBJ2-1; d_gene: TRBD2; v_gene: TRBV5-6
CDR3aa: CASSDSGPFREQFF; CDR3nt: TGCGCCAGCAGTGACTCCGGGCCCTTCCGTGAGCAGTTCTTC; abundance: -; j_gene: TRBJ2-1; d_gene: -; v_gene: TRBV10-1
CDR3aa: CAWSPGGDGNEQFF; CDR3nt: TGTGCCTGGAGTCCAGGGGGGGACGGGAATGAGCAGTTCTTC; abundance: -; j_gene: TRBJ2-1; d_gene: -; v_gene: TRBV30
CDR3aa: CASSIVRGGNQPQHF; CDR3nt: TGTGCCAGTAGTATTGTTAGGGGCGGCAATCAGCCCCAGCATTTT; abundance: -; j_gene: TRBJ1-5; d_gene: -; v_gene: TRBV19
CDR3aa: CSVERLAGDDEQFF; CDR3nt: TGCAGCGTTGAACGACTAGCGGGAGACGATGAGCAGTTCTTC; abundance: -; j_gene: TRBJ2-1; d_gene: TRBD2; v_gene: TRBV29-1
CDR3aa: CATRPRAGVETQYF; CDR3nt: TGTGCCACACGGCCTAGGGCAGGGGTGGAGACCCAGTACTTC; abundance: -; j_gene: TRBJ2-5; d_gene: -; v_gene: TRBV10-3
CDR3aa: CASSIDLTGNFYEQYF; CDR3nt: TGTGCCAGTAGTATAGATTTAACAGGCAATTTCTACGAGCAGTACTTC; abundance: -; j_gene: TRBJ2-7; d_gene: -; v_gene: TRBV19
CDR3aa: CASSPPGQGNYGYTF; CDR3nt: TGTGCCAGCTCACCACCCGGACAGGGGAACTATGGCTACACCTTC; abundance: -; j_gene: TRBJ1-2; d_gene: TRBD1; v_gene: TRBV18
CDR3aa: CASSLPSRYEQYF; CDR3nt: TGTGCCAGCAGTTTACCCAGCCGCTACGAGCAGTACTTC; abundance: -; j_gene: TRBJ2-7; d_gene: -; v_gene: TRBV28
CDR3aa: CASTPGLRGYNEQFF; CDR3nt: TGTGCCAGCACCCCAGGACTCCGGGGCTACAATGAGCAGTTCTTC; abundance: -; j_gene: TRBJ2-1; d_gene: -; v_gene: TRBV28
CDR3aa: CAISDGLAGDEQFF; CDR3nt: TGTGCCATCAGTGATGGACTAGCGGGAGATGAGCAGTTCTTC; abundance: -; j_gene: TRBJ2-1; d_gene: TRBD2; v_gene: TRBV10-3
CDR3aa: CASSPDSVSSYNEQFF; CDR3nt: TGTGCCAGCTCACCAGACTCGGTCAGCTCCTACAATGAGCAGTTCTTC; abundance: -; j_gene: TRBJ2-1; d_gene: -; v_gene: TRBV18
CDR3aa: CASSAAGTSGLDTQYF; CDR3nt: TGTGCCAGCAGCGCCGCCGGGACTAGCGGGTTGGATACGCAGTATTTT; abundance: -; j_gene: TRBJ2-3; d_gene: TRBD2; v_gene: TRBV9
CDR3aa: CASSDQRQGDTEAFF; CDR3nt: TGTGCCAGCAGTGACCAACGGCAGGGGGACACTGAAGCTTTCTTT; abundance: -; j_gene: TRBJ1-1; d_gene: TRBD1; v_gene: TRBV25-1
CDR3aa: CASSPTGGSVETQYF; CDR3nt: TGTGCCAGCAGCCCCACGGGGGGCAGCGTGGAGACCCAGTACTTC; abundance: -; j_gene: TRBJ2-5; d_gene: -; v_gene: TRBV5-6
CDR3aa: CASSFKRETDTQYF; CDR3nt: TGTGCCAGCAGTTTCAAGCGGGAGACAGATACGCAGTATTTT; abundance: -; j_gene: TRBJ2-3; d_gene: TRBD2; v_gene: TRBV27
CDR3aa: CDWSAAGYYEQYF; CDR3nt: TGTGACTGGAGTGCTGCCGGATACTACGAGCAGTACTTC; abundance: -; j_gene: TRBJ2-7; d_gene: -; v_gene: TRBV30
CDR3aa: CASSLGTGGWGSYEQYF; CDR3nt: TGTGCCAGCAGCTTGGGGACAGGGGGCTGGGGGTCCTACGAGCAGTACTTC; abundance: -; j_gene: TRBJ2-7; d_gene: TRBD1; v_gene: TRBV28
CDR3aa: CASSGSLPGAGNTIYF; CDR3nt: TGTGCCAGCAGTGGTTCCCTGCCAGGGGCTGGAAACACCATATATTTT; abundance: -; j_gene: TRBJ1-3; d_gene: -; v_gene: TRBV6-1
CDR3aa: CASSHSPGLLHNEQFF; CDR3nt: TGTGCCAGCAGCCATTCCCCGGGACTCCTACACAATGAGCAGTTCTTC; abundance: -; j_gene: TRBJ2-1; d_gene: -; v_gene: TRBV14
CDR3aa: CASSSIRRQGVNYEQYF; CDR3nt: TGTGCCAGCAGCTCGATCCGGCGACAGGGTGTGAATTACGAGCAGTACTTC; abundance: -; j_gene: TRBJ2-7; d_gene: TRBD1; v_gene: TRBV11-2
CDR3aa: CASSVGATNQPQHF; CDR3nt: TGTGCCAGCAGCGTAGGGGCAACAAATCAGCCCCAGCATTTT; abundance: -; j_gene: TRBJ1-5; d_gene: -; v_gene: TRBV9
CDR3aa: CAISTGTRNTQYF; CDR3nt: TGTGCCATCAGCACCGGGACTAGGAATACGCAGTATTTT; abundance: -; j_gene: TRBJ2-3; d_gene: TRBD2; v_gene: TRBV10-3
CDR3aa: CASSSGHPTGELFF; CDR3nt: TGTGCCAGCAGCTCGGGACATCCCACCGGGGAGCTGTTTTTT; abundance: -; j_gene: TRBJ2-2; d_gene: -; v_gene: TRBV7-9
CDR3aa: CASSRSPTNEKLFF; CDR3nt: TGTGCCAGTAGTCGGTCGCCAACTAATGAAAAACTGTTTTTT; abundance: -; j_gene: TRBJ1-4; d_gene: -; v_gene: TRBV19
CDR3aa: CASSKGSNYEQYF; CDR3nt: TGTGCCAGCAGTAAGGGGTCAAACTACGAGCAGTACTTC; abundance: few; j_gene: TRBJ2-7; d_gene: -; v_gene: TRBV7-3
CDR3aa: CASSLGSYNEQFF; CDR3nt: TGTGCCAGCAGCTTAGGTTCCTACAATGAGCAGTTCTTC; abundance: -; j_gene: TRBJ2-1; d_gene: -; v_gene: TRBV11-2
CDR3aa: CASSSSQWTSGRSEQYF; CDR3nt: TGTGCCAGCAGTTCCTCTCAATGGACTAGCGGGAGAAGCGAGCAGTACTTC; abundance: -; j_gene: TRBJ2-7; d_gene: TRBD2; v_gene: TRBV28
CDR3aa: CASSVGSGSSGYEQYF; CDR3nt: TGTGCCAGCAGCGTAGGGAGTGGATCGAGCGGGTACGAGCAGTACTTC; abundance: many; j_gene: TRBJ2-7; d_gene: -; v_gene: TRBV9
CDR3aa: CASSHSGRHEQFF; CDR3nt: TGTGCCAGCAGCCATAGCGGGAGGCATGAGCAGTTCTTC; abundance: -; j_gene: TRBJ2-1; d_gene: TRBD2; v_gene: TRBV13